The rows below give T cell receptor beta chains drawn from one sample of a study of vaccination and CD4 T cells after COVID-19. Which antigens these TCRs recognize remains unknown. MiXCR was run by TCRdb on the PCR reads, yielding one entry per CDR3 protein. The table has around 10,000 distinct CDR3 sequences, roughly 64% seen once. The sample was CD4+ T cells from blood, cultured in vitro. The receptors stem from a human donor who had recovered from COVID-19. Each CDR3 is given without its conserved first and last residue.

v_call | cdr3_aa
TRBV7-8 | ASSLGQTTWNQPQH
TRBV25-1 | ASSDRSYGYT
TRBV7-2 | ASSTGQAANIQY
TRBV7-2 | ASSLALGQGNTEAF
TRBV6-5 | ASSYVKGGTEAF
TRBV7-6 | ASSLGQGLHEQY
TRBV6-1 | ASRAHTPSSYNEQF
TRBV6-5 | ASSYSRRGNTEAF
TRBV5-6 | ASSNIDRGETQY
TRBV7-3 | ASSLARGDEQF
TRBV19 | ASSPPLWTGTTGELF
TRBV5-4 | ASSKGGTGELF
TRBV7-9 | ASSWGASGEKLF
TRBV19 | ASNSRDRGFIEPQH
TRBV6-2/TRBV6-3 | ASGLAGPDTQY
TRBV4-1 | ASSQDFGNYGYT
TRBV7-2 | ASSPVAGVETDTQY
TRBV20-1 | SGGVGDYGYT
TRBV20-1 | SAHGQGINQY
TRBV11-2 | ASSLRFGTVNTEAF
TRBV7-6 | ASSSGQGKPQH
TRBV6-2/TRBV6-3 | ASSYSRADYGYT
TRBV6-1 | ASSRPRERQY
TRBV6-2/TRBV6-3 | ASSYAGSSNQPQH
TRBV7-9 | ASTIRKGGGAGELF
TRBV7-9 | ASSSRQGDEQY
TRBV20-1 | SARRPTNTGELF
TRBV18 | ASSPRAGLNTEAF
TRBV27 | ASSSLGGGYEQY
TRBV6-5 | ASSYKAEGYGYT
TRBV6-1 | ASRQGGGNQPQH
TRBV4-1 | ASSLTWGTVPAVYGYT
TRBV12-3/TRBV12-4 | ASTMGRQGLIKNTEAF
TRBV12-3/TRBV12-4 | ASTGTGNTEAF
TRBV7-2 | ASSRGRGSEQF